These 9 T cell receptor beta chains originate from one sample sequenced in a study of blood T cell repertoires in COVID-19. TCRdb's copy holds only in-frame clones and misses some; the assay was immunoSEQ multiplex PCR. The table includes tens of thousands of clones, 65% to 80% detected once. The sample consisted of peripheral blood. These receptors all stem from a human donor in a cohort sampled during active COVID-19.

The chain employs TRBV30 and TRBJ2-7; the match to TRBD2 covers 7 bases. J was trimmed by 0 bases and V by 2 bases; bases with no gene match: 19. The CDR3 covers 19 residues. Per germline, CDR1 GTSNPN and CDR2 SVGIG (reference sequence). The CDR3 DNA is TGTGCCTGGAGTTTCCGGGGTAGTGGGAGCCTAGCGGCCTCCTACGAGCAGTACTTC. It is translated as CAWSFRGSGSLAASYEQYF. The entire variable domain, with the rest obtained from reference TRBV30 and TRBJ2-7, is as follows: SQTIHQWPATLVQPVGSPLSLECTVEGTSNPNLYWYRQAAGRGLQLLFYSVGIGQISSEVPQNLSASRPQDRQFILSSKKLLLSDSGFYLCAWSFRGSGSLAASYEQYFGPGTRLTVT.

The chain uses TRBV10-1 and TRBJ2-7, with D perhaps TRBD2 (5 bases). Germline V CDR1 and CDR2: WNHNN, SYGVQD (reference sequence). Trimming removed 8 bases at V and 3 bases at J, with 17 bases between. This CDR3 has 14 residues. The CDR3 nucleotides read TGCGCCAGCGGACCAGAGGGTATCAACTACGAGCAGTACTTC. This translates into CASGPEGINYEQYF.

The CDR3 sequence: CASSPRLAGEINEQFF. In nucleotides, the CDR3 is TGTGCCAGCAGCCCCAGACTAGCGGGAGAGATAAATGAGCAGTTCTTC. This rearrangement joins TRBV5-4 to TRBJ2-1, with TRBD2 matching 12 bases. The CDR3 sequence is 16 residues long. Germline V gene lookup returns CDR1 SGHNT and CDR2 YYREEE (reference sequence). The V segment lost 4 bases and the J segment 7 bases; nucleotides outside the gene matches: 9.

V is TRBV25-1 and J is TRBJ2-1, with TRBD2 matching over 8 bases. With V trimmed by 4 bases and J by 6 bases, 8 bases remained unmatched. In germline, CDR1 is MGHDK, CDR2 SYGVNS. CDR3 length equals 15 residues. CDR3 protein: CASSVSEGLANEQFF. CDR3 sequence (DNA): TGTGCCAGCAGTGTTTCCGAAGGACTAGCCAATGAGCAGTTCTTC.

DNA of the CDR3: TGTGCTAGTGGTTTGGCTAGACAGGGTGGGAATGAGCAGTTCTTC. Translated: CASGLARQGGNEQFF. J is TRBJ2-1 and V is TRBV12-5; 7 bases match TRBD1. Germline V lookup: CDR1 LGHNT, CDR2 FRNRAP. V was pared by 1 base and J by 7 bases, with 7 bases of the junction left unmatched. The CDR3 sequence is 15 residues long.

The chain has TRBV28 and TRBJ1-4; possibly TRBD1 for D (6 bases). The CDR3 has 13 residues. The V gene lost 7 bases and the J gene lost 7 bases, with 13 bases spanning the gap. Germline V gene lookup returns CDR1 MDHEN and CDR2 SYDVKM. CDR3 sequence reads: CASTGGVGEKLFF. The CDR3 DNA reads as TGTGCCAGCACTGGGGGCGTAGGTGAAAAACTGTTTTTT. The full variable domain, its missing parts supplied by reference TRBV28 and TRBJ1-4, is DVKVTQSSRYLVKRTGEKVFLECVQDMDHENMFWYRQDPGLGLRLIYFSYDVKMKEKGDIPEGYSVSREKKERFSLILESASTNQTSMYLCASTGGVGEKLFFGSGTQLSVL.

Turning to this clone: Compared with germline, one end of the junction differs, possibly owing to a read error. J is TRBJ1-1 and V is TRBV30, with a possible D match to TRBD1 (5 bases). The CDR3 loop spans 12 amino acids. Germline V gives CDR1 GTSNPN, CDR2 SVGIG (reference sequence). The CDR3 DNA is TGTGCCTGGGTCCGCGGCGGGACTGCAGCTTTCTTT. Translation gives CAWVRGGTAAFF.

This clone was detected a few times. The CDR3 DNA reads as TGTGCCAGCAGTACCGCCATTAGCGGGAGGGCCCCTGGGGCCAACGTCCTGACTTTC. Translation gives CASSTAISGRAPGANVLTF. The gene calls are TRBV27 and TRBJ2-6, with TRBD2 matching over 11 bases. Trimming removed 5 bases from V and 2 bases from J; junction bases left unmatched: 11. CDR1 is MNHEY and CDR2 is SMNVEV in the germline V gene (reference sequence). The CDR3 totals 19 residues.

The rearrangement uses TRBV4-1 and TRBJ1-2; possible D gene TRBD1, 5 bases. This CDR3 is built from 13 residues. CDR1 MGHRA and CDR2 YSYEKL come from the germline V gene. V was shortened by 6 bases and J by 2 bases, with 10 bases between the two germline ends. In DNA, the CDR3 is TGCGCCAGCAGTAGCAGACAGAACTATGGCTACACCTTC. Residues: CASSSRQNYGYTF.